This T cell receptor (beta chain) was documented in a study of response to subunit inactivated influenza vaccine. There are 15 residues in the CDR3. V dropped 8 bases and J dropped 0 bases, with 11 bases sitting between them. The germline gives CDR1 LGHDT, CDR2 YNNKEL (reference sequence). TCRdb re-derived calls from the RT-PCR reads in MiXCR, one entry per CDR3 protein. The sample carries about 570,000 distinct CDR3 sequences, about 11% recorded once. This same sample was also part of a study on T cells expressing NK-cell markers. This second report adds: For TCR beta, cDNA was produced by 5'RACE template switching with UMIs. In about 6 donors, dominant CD3+CD56+NKG2C+ clonotypes ranked among the top 10 CD8+ clonotypes. Whether expanded NKG2C+ T cell clones recognized HCMV stayed uncertain.

The rearrangement joins TRBV3-1 to TRBJ2-6; weak D call: TRBD1 (5 bases). Specimen: PBMCs from blood, collected on the day of vaccination. The source is a man aged 45-60 years who received an inactivated influenza vaccine. This CDR3 is CASGDRFSGANVLTF. The CDR3 DNA is TGTGCCAGCGGAGACAGATTCTCTGGGGCCAACGTCCTGACTTTC. The whole variable domain, remainder taken from reference TRBV3-1 and TRBJ2-6, is DTAVSQTPKYLVTQMGNDKSIKCEQNLGHDTMYWYKQDSKKFLKIMFSYNNKELIINETVPNRFSPKSPDKAHLNLHINSLELGDSAVYFCASGDRFSGANVLTFGAGSRLTVL.